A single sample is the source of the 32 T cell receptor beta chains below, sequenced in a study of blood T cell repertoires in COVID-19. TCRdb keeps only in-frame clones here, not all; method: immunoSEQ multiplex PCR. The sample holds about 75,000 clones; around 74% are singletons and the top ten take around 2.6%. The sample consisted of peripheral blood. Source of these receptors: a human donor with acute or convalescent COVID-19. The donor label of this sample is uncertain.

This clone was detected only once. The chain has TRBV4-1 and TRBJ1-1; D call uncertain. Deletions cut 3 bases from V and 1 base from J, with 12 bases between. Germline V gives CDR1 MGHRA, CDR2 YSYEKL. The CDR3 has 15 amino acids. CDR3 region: CASSQGVVKNTEAFF. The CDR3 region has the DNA TGCGCCAGCAGCCAGGGCGTCGTTAAGAACACTGAAGCTTTCTTT.

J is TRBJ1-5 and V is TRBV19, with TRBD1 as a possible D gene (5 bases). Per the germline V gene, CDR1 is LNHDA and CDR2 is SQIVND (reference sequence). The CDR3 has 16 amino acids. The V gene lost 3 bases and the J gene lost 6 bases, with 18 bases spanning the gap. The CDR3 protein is CASSIGALGSGQPQHF. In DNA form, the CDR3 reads TGTGCCAGTAGTATTGGGGCCTTGGGCTCCGGTCAGCCCCAGCATTTT.

The CDR3 here is CAISDTSGSYNEQFF. The CDR3 DNA reads as TGTGCCATCAGTGACACTAGCGGTTCCTACAATGAGCAGTTCTTC. The rearrangement links TRBV10-3 to TRBJ2-1; TRBD2 aligns across 8 bases. This CDR3 comprises 15 residues. Losses at the gene ends were 3 bases for V and 1 base for J; bases not matched to a gene: 2. Germline loops: CDR1 ENHRY, CDR2 SYGVKD.

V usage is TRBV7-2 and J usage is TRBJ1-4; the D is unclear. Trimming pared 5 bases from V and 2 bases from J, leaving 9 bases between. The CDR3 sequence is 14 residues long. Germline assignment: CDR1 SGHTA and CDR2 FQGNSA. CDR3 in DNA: TGTGCCAGCAGCCCTCCTATGACTAATGAAAAACTGTTTTTT. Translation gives CASSPPMTNEKLFF.

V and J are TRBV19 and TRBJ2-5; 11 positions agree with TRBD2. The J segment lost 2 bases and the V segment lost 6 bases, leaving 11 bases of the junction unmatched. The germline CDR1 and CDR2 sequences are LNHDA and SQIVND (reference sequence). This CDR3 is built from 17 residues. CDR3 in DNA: TGTGCCAGTAGCCTTAGCCGACTAGCGGGGAATCAAGAGACCCAGTACTTC. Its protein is CASSLSRLAGNQETQYF.

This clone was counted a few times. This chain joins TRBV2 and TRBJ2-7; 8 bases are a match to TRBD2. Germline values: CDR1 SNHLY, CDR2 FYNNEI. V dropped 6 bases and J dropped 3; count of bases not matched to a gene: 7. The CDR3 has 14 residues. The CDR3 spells CASSGTSRDYEQYF. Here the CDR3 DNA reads TGTGCCAGCAGCGGGACTAGTAGAGACTACGAGCAGTACTTC.

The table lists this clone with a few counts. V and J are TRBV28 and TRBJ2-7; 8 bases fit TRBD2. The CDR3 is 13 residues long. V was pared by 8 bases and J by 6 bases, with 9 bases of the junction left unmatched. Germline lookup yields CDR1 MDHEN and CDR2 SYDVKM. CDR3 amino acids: CASLRAGGSEQYV. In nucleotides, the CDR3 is TGTGCCAGCCTCAGGGCGGGGGGCAGCGAGCAGTACGTC.

The CDR3 DNA is TGTGCCAGCAGTTTGGGCAGGGCTATCTATGGCTACACCTTC. Translated, it gives CASSLGRAIYGYTF. The chain uses TRBV28 and TRBJ1-2, with TRBD1 as a possible D gene (5 bases). V was pared by 3 bases and J by 4 bases, with 12 bases between. Germline-derived CDR1 and CDR2 are MDHEN and SYDVKM. The CDR3 length is 14 residues.

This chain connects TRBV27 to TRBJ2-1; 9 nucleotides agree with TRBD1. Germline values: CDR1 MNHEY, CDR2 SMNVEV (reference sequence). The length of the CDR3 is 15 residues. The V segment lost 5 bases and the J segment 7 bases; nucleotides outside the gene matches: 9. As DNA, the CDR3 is TGTGCCAGCAGTAGAGGGACAGGGCGTCTAAATGAGCAGTTCTTC. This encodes CASSRGTGRLNEQFF.

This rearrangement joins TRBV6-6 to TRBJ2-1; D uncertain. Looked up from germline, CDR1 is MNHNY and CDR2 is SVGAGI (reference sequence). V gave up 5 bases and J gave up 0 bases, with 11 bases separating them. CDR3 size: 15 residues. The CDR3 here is CASSLTGSSYNEQFF. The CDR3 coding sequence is TGTGCCAGCAGTCTTACCGGGTCCTCCTACAATGAGCAGTTCTTC.

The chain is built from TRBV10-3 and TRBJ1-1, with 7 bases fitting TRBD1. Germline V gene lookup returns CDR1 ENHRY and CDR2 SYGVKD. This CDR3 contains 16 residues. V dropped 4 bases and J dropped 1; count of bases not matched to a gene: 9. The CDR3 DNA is TGTGCCATCAGTGGGACAGGCGCAGGGAAGAACACTGAAGCTTTCTTT. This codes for CAISGTGAGKNTEAFF.

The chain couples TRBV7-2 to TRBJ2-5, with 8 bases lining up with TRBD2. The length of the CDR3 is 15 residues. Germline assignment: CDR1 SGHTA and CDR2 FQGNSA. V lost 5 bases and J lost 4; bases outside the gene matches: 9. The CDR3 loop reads CASSPRGERRETQYF. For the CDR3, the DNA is TGTGCCAGCAGCCCGCGGGGGGAGCGGCGAGAGACCCAGTACTTC.

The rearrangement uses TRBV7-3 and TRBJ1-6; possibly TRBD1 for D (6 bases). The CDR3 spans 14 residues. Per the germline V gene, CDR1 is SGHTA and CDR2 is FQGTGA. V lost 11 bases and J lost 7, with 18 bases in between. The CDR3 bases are TGTGCCGGGACGCACCGGACAGTCAATTCACCCCTCCACTTT. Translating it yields CAGTHRTVNSPLHF.

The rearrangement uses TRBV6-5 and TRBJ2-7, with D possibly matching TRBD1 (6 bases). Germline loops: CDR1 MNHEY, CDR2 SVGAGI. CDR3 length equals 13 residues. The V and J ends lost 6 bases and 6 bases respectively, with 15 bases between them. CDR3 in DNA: TGTGCCAGCAGACTGGACAGACTCAGCGAGCAGTACTTC. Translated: CASRLDRLSEQYF.

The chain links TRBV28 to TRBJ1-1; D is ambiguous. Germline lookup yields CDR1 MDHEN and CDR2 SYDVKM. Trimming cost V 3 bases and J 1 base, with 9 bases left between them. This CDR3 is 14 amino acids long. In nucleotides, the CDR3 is TGTGCCAGCAGTTTCCATCGGGGGAACACTGAAGCTTTCTTT. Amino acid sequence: CASSFHRGNTEAFF.

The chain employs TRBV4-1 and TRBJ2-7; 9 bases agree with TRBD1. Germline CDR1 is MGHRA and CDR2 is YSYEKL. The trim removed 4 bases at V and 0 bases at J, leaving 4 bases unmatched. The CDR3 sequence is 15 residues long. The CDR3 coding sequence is TGCGCCAGCAGCCCGGGACAGGGATTCTCCTACGAGCAGTACGTC. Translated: CASSPGQGFSYEQYV.

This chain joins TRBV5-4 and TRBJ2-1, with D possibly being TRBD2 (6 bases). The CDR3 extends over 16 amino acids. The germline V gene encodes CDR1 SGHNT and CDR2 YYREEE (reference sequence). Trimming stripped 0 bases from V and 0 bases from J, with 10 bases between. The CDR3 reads CASSLGGTSSYNEQFF. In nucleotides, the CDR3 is TGTGCCAGCAGCTTGGGCGGGACCAGCTCCTACAATGAGCAGTTCTTC.

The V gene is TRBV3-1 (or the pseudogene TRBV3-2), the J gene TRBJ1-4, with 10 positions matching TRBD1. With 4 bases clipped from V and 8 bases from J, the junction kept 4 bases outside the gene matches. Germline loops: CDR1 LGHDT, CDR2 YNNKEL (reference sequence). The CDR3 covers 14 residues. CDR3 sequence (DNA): TGTGCCAGCAGCCTCGGGACAGGGGCAGAAAAACTGTTTTTT. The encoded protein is CASSLGTGAEKLFF.

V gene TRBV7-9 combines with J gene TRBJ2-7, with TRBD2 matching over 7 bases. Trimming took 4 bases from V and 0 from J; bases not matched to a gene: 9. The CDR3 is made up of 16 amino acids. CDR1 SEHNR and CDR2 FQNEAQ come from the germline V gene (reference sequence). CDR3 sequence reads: CASSSPGGDVSYEQYF. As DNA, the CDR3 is TGTGCCAGCAGCTCCCCTGGGGGGGACGTCTCCTACGAGCAGTACTTC.

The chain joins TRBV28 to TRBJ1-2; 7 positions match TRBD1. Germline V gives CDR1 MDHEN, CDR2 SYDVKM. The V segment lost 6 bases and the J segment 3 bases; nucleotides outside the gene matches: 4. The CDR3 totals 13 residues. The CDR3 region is CASRLQGYYGYTF. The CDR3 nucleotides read TGTGCCAGCAGACTACAGGGGTACTATGGCTACACCTTC.

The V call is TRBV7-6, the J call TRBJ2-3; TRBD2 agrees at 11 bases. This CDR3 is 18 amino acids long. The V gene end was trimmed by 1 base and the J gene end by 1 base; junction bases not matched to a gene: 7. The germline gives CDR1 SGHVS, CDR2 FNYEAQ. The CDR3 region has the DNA TGTGCCAGCAGCTTAGGGGTAGCGGGGGGGCGAGGCACAGATACGCAGTATTTT. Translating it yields CASSLGVAGGRGTDTQYF. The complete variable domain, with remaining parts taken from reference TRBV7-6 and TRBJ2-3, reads GAGVSQSPRYKVTKRGQDVALRCDPISGHVSLYWYRQALGQGPEFLTYFNYEAQQDKSGLPNDRFSAERPEGSISTLTIQRTEQRDSAMYRCASSLGVAGGRGTDTQYFGPGTRLTVL.

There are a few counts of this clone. The DNA of the CDR3 is TGTGCCAGCTTCGGACAGGGGCGGAAGACCCAGTACTTC. Translated: CASFGQGRKTQYF. This chain uses TRBV6-5 with TRBJ2-5; 9 bases are shared with TRBD1. The CDR3 is made up of 13 amino acids. Germline loops: CDR1 MNHEY, CDR2 SVGAGI. Trimming cost V 8 bases and J 6 bases; bases outside gene matches: 7.

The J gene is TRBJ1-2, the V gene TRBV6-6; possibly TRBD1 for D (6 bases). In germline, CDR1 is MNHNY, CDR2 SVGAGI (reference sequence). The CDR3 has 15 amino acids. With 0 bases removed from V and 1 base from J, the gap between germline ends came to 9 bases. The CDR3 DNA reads TGTGCCAGCAGTTACTCCAGGGGTAATAACTATGGCTACACCTTC. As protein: CASSYSRGNNYGYTF.

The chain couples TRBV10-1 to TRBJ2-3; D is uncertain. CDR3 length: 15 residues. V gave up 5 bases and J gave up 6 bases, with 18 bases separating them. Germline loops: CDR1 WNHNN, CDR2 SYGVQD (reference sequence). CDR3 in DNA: TGCGCCAGCAGTCCCCAAACCTTGACTGGGGATACGCAGTATTTT. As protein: CASSPQTLTGDTQYF.

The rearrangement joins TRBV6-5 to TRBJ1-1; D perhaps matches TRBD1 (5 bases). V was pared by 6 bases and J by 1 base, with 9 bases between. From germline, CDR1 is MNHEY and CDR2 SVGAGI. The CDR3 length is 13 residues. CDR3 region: CASSRVWNTEAFF. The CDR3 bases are TGTGCCAGCAGCAGGGTGTGGAACACTGAAGCTTTCTTT.

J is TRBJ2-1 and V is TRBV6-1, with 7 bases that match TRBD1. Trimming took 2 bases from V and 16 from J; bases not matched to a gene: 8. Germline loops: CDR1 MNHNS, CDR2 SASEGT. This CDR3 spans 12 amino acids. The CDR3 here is CASSEIPGTVFF. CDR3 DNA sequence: TGTGCCAGCAGTGAAATCCCCGGGACAGTTTTCTTC.

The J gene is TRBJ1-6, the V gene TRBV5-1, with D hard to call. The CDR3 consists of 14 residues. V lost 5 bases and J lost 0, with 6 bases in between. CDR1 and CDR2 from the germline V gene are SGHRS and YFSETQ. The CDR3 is CASRYSSYNSPLHF. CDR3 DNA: TGCGCCAGCAGGTACAGCTCCTATAATTCACCCCTCCACTTT.

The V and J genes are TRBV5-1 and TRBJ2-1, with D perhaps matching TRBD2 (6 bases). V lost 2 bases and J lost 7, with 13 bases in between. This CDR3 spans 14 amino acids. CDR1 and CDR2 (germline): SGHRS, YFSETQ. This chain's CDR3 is CASSLTSSRNEQFF. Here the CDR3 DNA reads TGCGCCAGCAGCTTAACTAGCTCGCGGAATGAGCAGTTCTTC.

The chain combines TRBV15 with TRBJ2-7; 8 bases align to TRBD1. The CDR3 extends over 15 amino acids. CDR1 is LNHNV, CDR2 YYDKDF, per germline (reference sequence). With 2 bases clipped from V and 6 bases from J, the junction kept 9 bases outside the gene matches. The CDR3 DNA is TGTGCCACCAGCAGACAACAGGGGGGAAAGGGCGAGCAGTACTTC. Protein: CATSRQQGGKGEQYF.

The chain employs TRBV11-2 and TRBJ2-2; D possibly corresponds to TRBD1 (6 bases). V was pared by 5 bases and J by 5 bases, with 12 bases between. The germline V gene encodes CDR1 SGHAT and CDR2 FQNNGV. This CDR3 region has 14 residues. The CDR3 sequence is CASSQGIRTGELFF. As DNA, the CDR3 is TGTGCCAGCAGCCAGGGGATACGGACCGGGGAGCTGTTTTTT.

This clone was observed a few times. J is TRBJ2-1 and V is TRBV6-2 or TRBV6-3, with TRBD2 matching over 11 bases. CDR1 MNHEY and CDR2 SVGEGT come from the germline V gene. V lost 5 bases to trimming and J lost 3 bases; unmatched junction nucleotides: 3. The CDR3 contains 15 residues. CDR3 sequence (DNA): TGTGCCAGCAGTCTGACTAGCGGGATCTACAATGAGCAGTTCTTC. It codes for CASSLTSGIYNEQFF.

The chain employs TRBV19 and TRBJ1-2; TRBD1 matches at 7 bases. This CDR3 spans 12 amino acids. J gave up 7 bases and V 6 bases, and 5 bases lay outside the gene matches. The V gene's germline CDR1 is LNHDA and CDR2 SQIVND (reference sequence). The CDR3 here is CASRRTGGGYTF. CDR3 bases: TGTGCCAGTAGAAGGACAGGTGGTGGCTACACCTTC.